This is a list of T cell receptor beta chains from one sample in a study of shared clonotypes between healthy human individuals. TCRdb's table, derived via immunoSEQ multiplex PCR, lists solely in-frame clones and lacks some. The profile shows 2,500,000 or so clones, around 94% of them singletons. Specimen: naive CD4+ T cells sorted from blood. These receptors all stem from a man aged 18 to 30 in good health. Both conserved end residues are part of each CDR3. A D gene is named only where the DNA matches it firmly. The size field is filled for only some rows; it gives once, few, many or a size class.

j_call | clone_size | d_call | v_call | cdr3_aa | cdr3_nt
TRBJ1-1 | . | . | TRBV7-7 | CASSSGLHTEAFF | TGTGCTAGCAGCTCCGGGCTCCACACTGAAGCTTTCTTT
TRBJ1-5 | . | . | TRBV19 | CASAPENSNQPQHF | TGTGCCAGTGCACCCGAAAATAGCAATCAGCCCCAGCATTTT
TRBJ2-3 | once | . | TRBV4-2 | CASSQDGSPDTQYF | TGTGCCAGCAGCCAAGACGGTAGCCCAGATACGCAGTATTTT
TRBJ2-2 | . | . | TRBV10-3 | CAISDFETGELFF | TGTGCCATCAGTGATTTTGAGACCGGGGAGCTGTTTTTT
TRBJ1-2 | once | . | TRBV9 | CASSVVINYGYTF | TGTGCCAGCAGCGTAGTCATTAACTATGGCTACACCTTC
TRBJ1-3 | . | . | TRBV6-1 | CASSVGLQGLSGNTIYF | TGTGCCAGCAGTGTCGGACTACAGGGACTATCTGGAAACACCATATATTTT
TRBJ1-5 | once | . | TRBV19 | CASTATAYNQPQHF | TGTGCCAGTACCGCGACAGCCTACAATCAGCCCCAGCATTTT
TRBJ1-5 | . | TRBD1 | TRBV30 | CAWSPDRAVGQPQHF | TGTGCCTGGAGTCCGGACAGGGCAGTAGGTCAGCCCCAGCATTTT
TRBJ2-3 | . | . | TRBV20-1 | CSAFEHTQYF | TGCAGTGCTTTCGAACATACGCAGTATTTT
TRBJ1-2 | . | . | TRBV4-3 | CASSQHGQQHLYGYTF | TGCGCCAGCAGCCAACACGGGCAGCAGCATTTGTATGGCTACACCTTC
TRBJ1-2 | . | . | TRBV18 | CASTPVELRPLNYGYTF | TGTGCCAGCACCCCGGTAGAGCTCCGGCCCCTTAACTATGGCTACACCTTC
TRBJ1-5 | . | . | TRBV6-5 | CASSSQGTPQHF | TGTGCCAGCAGTTCTCAGGGGACGCCCCAGCATTTT
TRBJ2-7 | . | TRBD1 | TRBV10-3 | CAISAARGLTFYEQYF | TGTGCCATCAGCGCTGCAAGGGGGCTTACCTTCTACGAGCAGTACTTC
TRBJ2-6 | . | . | TRBV9 | CASGTNEHSGANVLTF | TGTGCCAGTGGGACGAACGAACACTCTGGGGCCAACGTCCTGACTTTC
TRBJ1-5 | . | . | TRBV28 | CASSLTAQPQHF | TGTGCCAGCAGTTTGACAGCCCAGCCCCAGCATTTT
TRBJ1-6 | . | . | TRBV18 | CASSPMEGLNSPLHF | TGTGCCAGCTCACCCATGGAGGGCCTTAATTCACCCCTCCACTTT
TRBJ1-3 | . | . | TRBV7-2 | CASSQIGGSGNTIYF | TGTGCCAGCAGCCAAATCGGGGGGTCTGGAAACACCATATATTTT
TRBJ1-4 | . | . | TRBV6-1 | CASRRDTTISEKLFF | TGTGCCAGCAGACGGGACACAACCATTAGTGAAAAACTGTTTTTT